The 20 T cell receptor beta chains presented below share a single source sample, sequenced in a study of blood T cell repertoires in COVID-19. The repertoire was sequenced with immunoSEQ multiplex PCR; TCRdb's copy has only in-frame clones and lacks some. The sample has under 450,000 clones, approximately 86% seen once. Sequencing used peripheral blood. The receptors were gathered from a woman aged 60 to 75 with COVID-19, enrolled during active disease.

This sequence joins TRBV5-5 and TRBJ2-1, with 7 bases identical to TRBD2. The CDR3 totals 16 residues. Per the germline V gene, CDR1 is SGHKS and CDR2 is YYEKEE (reference sequence). V was clipped by 1 base and J by 9 bases; unmatched bases: 13. The CDR3 sequence is CASSLYSGTNVGEQFF. In DNA form, the CDR3 reads TGTGCCAGCAGCTTGTACTCCGGGACTAACGTCGGTGAGCAGTTCTTC.

This sequence joins TRBV7-2 and TRBJ1-2; 8 bases align to TRBD1. V lost 0 bases to trimming and J lost 7 bases; unmatched junction nucleotides: 10. The CDR3 is made up of 16 amino acids. Per the germline V gene, CDR1 is SGHTA and CDR2 is FQGNSA. CDR3 coding DNA: TGTGCCAGCAGCTTAGCCCCGTCTCAGGGGGCGGGTGGCTACACCTTC. Amino acids: CASSLAPSQGAGGYTF. Together with reference TRBV7-2 and TRBJ1-2, the CDR3 gives the full variable domain: GAGVSQSPSNKVTEKGKDVELRCDPISGHTALYWYRQSLGQGLEFLIYFQGNSAPDKSGLPSDRFSAERTGGSVSTLTIQRTQQEDSAVYLCASSLAPSQGAGGYTFGSGTRLTVV.

The rearrangement uses TRBV13 and TRBJ1-2; 10 bases match TRBD1. Trimming took 5 bases from V and 3 from J; bases not matched to a gene: 6. Germline V gives CDR1 PRHDT, CDR2 FYEKMQ (reference sequence). The CDR3 sequence is 15 residues long. The CDR3 spells CASSRWGQGYYGYTF. The CDR3 DNA follows: TGTGCCAGCAGCCGTTGGGGACAGGGGTACTATGGCTACACCTTC.

CDR3 coding DNA: TGTGCCAGCAGCTCCATGGGGGCTGGGAACTATGGCTACACCTTC. Translated: CASSSMGAGNYGYTF. The rearrangement uses TRBV5-4 and TRBJ1-2; maybe TRBD1 (6 bases). CDR3 length equals 15 residues. CDR1 SGHNT and CDR2 YYREEE come from the germline V gene (reference sequence). V lost 3 bases and J lost 2, with 14 bases in between.

The chain couples TRBV5-5 to TRBJ2-3; 9 nucleotides align to TRBD2. CDR1 SGHKS and CDR2 YYEKEE come from the germline V gene (reference sequence). This CDR3 is built from 17 residues. V was clipped by 2 bases and J by 4 bases; unmatched bases: 11. As DNA, the CDR3 is TGTGCCAGCAGCTTAGGTTTGGGCGGGGGGGCGTCAGATACGCAGTATTTT. The encoded protein is CASSLGLGGGASDTQYF.

CDR3 sequence (DNA): TGTGCCAGCAGTTTAGAAATTGGCGCGGGAGACAATGAGCAGTTCTTC. Amino acids: CASSLEIGAGDNEQFF. The chain has TRBV28 and TRBJ2-1, with TRBD2 identical over 7 bases. Per the germline V gene, CDR1 is MDHEN and CDR2 is SYDVKM. The ends lost 2 bases at V and 5 bases at J; junction bases unmatched: 9. The CDR3 length is 16 residues.

The chain joins TRBV7-3 to TRBJ2-5; TRBD2 matches at 12 bases. Germline V lookup: CDR1 SGHTA, CDR2 FQGTGA. With V trimmed by 2 bases and J by 3 bases, 4 bases remained unmatched. The CDR3 spans 16 residues. The CDR3: CASSLGGLAGKETQYF. CDR3 DNA: TGTGCCAGCAGCTTAGGCGGACTAGCGGGGAAAGAGACCCAGTACTTC.

This chain connects TRBV9 to TRBJ2-2, with D perhaps TRBD1 (5 bases). CDR1 and CDR2 (germline): SGDLS, YYNGEE. This CDR3 spans 13 amino acids. Trimming removed 7 bases at V and 3 bases at J, with 10 bases between. The CDR3: CASRRGDTGELFF. The CDR3, as DNA: TGTGCCAGCCGTAGGGGCGACACCGGGGAGCTGTTTTTT.

This rearrangement joins TRBV6-5 to TRBJ1-5; 7 bases align to TRBD1. This CDR3 comprises 16 residues. CDR1 and CDR2 (germline): MNHEY, SVGAGI. V was pared by 0 bases and J by 6 bases, with 8 bases of the junction left unmatched. The chain's CDR3 is CASSYSKWDSSQPQHF. The DNA of the CDR3 is TGTGCCAGCAGTTACTCGAAGTGGGACAGTAGTCAGCCCCAGCATTTT.

V usage is TRBV7-8 and J usage is TRBJ2-1; TRBD2 agrees at 10 bases. V shed 0 bases, J shed 4 bases, and the junction held 3 bases outside the gene matches. The germline V gene encodes CDR1 SGHVS and CDR2 FQNEAQ. This CDR3 is built from 16 residues. The CDR3 nucleotides are TGTGCCAGCAGCTTAGCCGGGACTAGCGAATACAATGAGCAGTTCTTC. This encodes CASSLAGTSEYNEQFF.

This clone is a singleton in its sample. CDR3 bases: TGTGCCAGCAGCCAAGACAGGGTTTTGGACACTGAAGCTTTCTTT. Protein product: CASSQDRVLDTEAFF. The chain links TRBV3-1 (or the pseudogene TRBV3-2) to TRBJ1-1, with D maybe TRBD1 (5 bases). The germline V gene has CDR1 LGHDT and CDR2 YNNKEL (reference sequence). Trimming stripped 0 bases from V and 3 bases from J, with 11 bases between. This CDR3 is built from 15 residues.

This chain links TRBV6-2 or TRBV6-3 with TRBJ1-2; D perhaps matches TRBD1 (6 bases). V lost 2 bases and J 5 bases, leaving 18 bases between the germline ends. Germline V gene data show CDR1 as MNHEY and CDR2 as SVGEGT. CDR3 length equals 16 residues. Written as DNA, the CDR3 is TGTGCCAGCAGTTACCATCCACAGGGAAGAGGGTATGGCTACACCTTC. Translated: CASSYHPQGRGYGYTF.

This chain joins TRBV7-2 and TRBJ1-1, with no clear D. Trimming removed 5 bases at V and 4 bases at J, with 8 bases between. CDR3 length equals 12 residues. Germline V CDR1 and CDR2: SGHTA, FQGNSA. The CDR3 spells CASSRAGTEAFF. For the CDR3, the DNA is TGTGCCAGCAGCCGCGCAGGCACTGAAGCTTTCTTT.

This chain uses TRBV7-9 with TRBJ2-3; D is undetermined. Germline V gene data show CDR1 as SEHNR and CDR2 as FQNEAQ (reference sequence). CDR3 length equals 12 residues. The V and J ends lost 5 bases and 2 bases respectively, with 5 bases between them. The CDR3 coding sequence is TGTGCCAGCAGCCCCAACACAGATACGCAGTATTTT. Protein product: CASSPNTDTQYF. Using reference TRBV7-9 and TRBJ2-3 for the parts outside the CDR3, the full variable domain is DTGVSQNPRHKITKRGQNVTFRCDPISEHNRLYWYRQTLGQGPEFLTYFQNEAQLEKSRLLSDRFSAERPKGSFSTLEIQRTEQGDSAMYLCASSPNTDTQYFGPGTRLTVL.

The V gene is TRBV30, the J gene TRBJ2-5; 12 nucleotides match TRBD2. Trimming took 4 bases from V and 7 from J; bases not matched to a gene: 19. The CDR3 runs to 18 residues. Looked up from germline, CDR1 is GTSNPN and CDR2 is SVGIG (reference sequence). The CDR3 DNA reads TGTGCCTGGAACCTAGGCGGAAATCTAGCGGGGGGGCGAGGGACCCAGTACTTC. It codes for CAWNLGGNLAGGRGTQYF.

The rearrangement uses TRBV24-1 and TRBJ2-3; 8 bases line up with TRBD2. The V segment lost 2 bases and the J segment 0 bases; nucleotides outside the gene matches: 6. Per the germline V gene, CDR1 is KGHDR and CDR2 is SFDVKD. The CDR3 consists of 17 residues. The CDR3 here is CATSDSGAGGSTDTQYF. The CDR3 DNA follows: TGTGCCACCAGTGATTCTGGGGCGGGGGGTAGCACAGATACGCAGTATTTT.

V and J are TRBV5-1 and TRBJ2-2; 10 bases map to TRBD1. This CDR3 has 16 residues. Losses at the gene ends were 5 bases for V and 0 bases for J; bases not matched to a gene: 4. CDR1 is SGHRS and CDR2 is YFSETQ in the germline V gene. The CDR3: CASRRGQGTNTGELFF. The CDR3 DNA follows: TGCGCCAGCAGACGGGGACAGGGGACGAACACCGGGGAGCTGTTTTTT.

The chain combines TRBV28 with TRBJ2-6, with D unclear. The CDR3 spans 15 residues. Between the trimmed V and J ends, which lost 7 bases and 4 bases, there was a span of 14 bases. CDR1 is MDHEN, CDR2 SYDVKM, per germline. CDR3 sequence (DNA): TGTGCCAGCACCACCCCGAGTAGAGGGGCCAACGTCCTGACTTTC. It codes for CASTTPSRGANVLTF.

This chain uses TRBV20-1 with TRBJ2-3; 8 bases are a match to TRBD2. The CDR3 length is 15 residues. Germline CDR1 DFQATT, CDR2 SNEGSKA (reference sequence). V gave up 3 bases and J gave up 2 bases; unmatched junction bases: 7. The CDR3 reads CSASTIAGPTDTQYF. The DNA for the CDR3 is TGCAGTGCTAGTACCATAGCGGGACCCACAGATACGCAGTATTTT.

The V gene is TRBV7-9, the J gene TRBJ1-1; D unresolved. Germline V gene sequence: CDR1 SEHNR, CDR2 FQNEAQ (reference sequence). This CDR3 comprises 14 residues. The ends were cut back, 2 bases at V and 3 bases at J, with 10 bases in the middle. CDR3 region: CASSLPGLHTEAFF. The CDR3 DNA follows: TGTGCCAGCAGCTTACCGGGTCTACACACTGAAGCTTTCTTT.